The 25 T cell receptor beta chains reported below all come from one sample, sequenced in a study of persistence of HIV-infected CD4 T cells (TCRdb year 2020). Read against the paper, the sample's treatment or condition label means: suppressive antiretroviral therapy. A pool of overlapping HIV-1 Gag 15-mer peptides was used at 0.85 to 1 ug per peptide per mL for cell stimulation. Memory populations depleted of antigen-responding cells were obtained by sorting nonresponding CD40L-negative CD69-negative CD45RO-high memory CD4+ T cells. Antigens of these TCRs are unknown. TCRbeta repertoires were sequenced from genomic DNA with the immunoSEQ hsTCRB assay version 4 in survey mode. Not all clones reach the TCRdb copy of this immuneACCESS table, which keeps in-frame sequences only. Checked studies attribute under half of the gap to unresolved V genes and leave the rest unexplained. Recorded for this sample are tens of thousands of clones; 75% to 85% of them occurred a single time. 14% of the sample is held by the ten biggest clonotypes.

The sample consisted of CD4+ T cells sorted from PBMCs after roughly 18-hour stimulation, taken from a patient who received antiretroviral therapy. The intended sense of this specimen's cell subset or site label: CD40L-CD69- CD45RO-high memory CD4 T cells not responding to Gag peptides. These receptors were taken from an adult man with HIV who was CMV-seropositive.

This clone was picked up one time. V gene TRBV27 combines with J gene TRBJ1-5; no firm D call. CDR1 is MNHEY, CDR2 SMNVEV, per germline (reference sequence). The CDR3 extends over 15 amino acids. Trimming stripped 3 bases from V and 0 bases from J, with 9 bases between. The CDR3 here is CASSFDGLSNQPQHF. The CDR3 region has the DNA TGTGCCAGCAGTTTCGACGGACTTAGCAATCAGCCCCAGCATTTT.

The J gene is TRBJ2-7, the V gene TRBV6-5, with 11 nucleotides matching TRBD2. The trim removed 5 bases at V and 1 base at J, leaving 4 bases unmatched. This CDR3 region has 15 residues. The germline V gene encodes CDR1 MNHEY and CDR2 SVGAGI. The CDR3 reads CASSPGTSGSYEQYF. DNA of the CDR3: TGTGCCAGCAGTCCTGGGACTAGCGGATCCTACGAGCAGTACTTC.

CDR3 sequence: CASSYSGGNTEAFF. The CDR3 region has the DNA TGTGCCAGCAGTTACTCGGGGGGGAACACTGAAGCTTTCTTT. This chain uses TRBV6-2 or TRBV6-3 with TRBJ1-1, with D possibly matching TRBD1 (5 bases). The germline gives CDR1 MNHEY, CDR2 SVGEGT. The CDR3 spans 14 residues. The V end was cut by 0 bases, the J end by 1 base, with 6 bases between.

The chain recombines TRBV6-5 with TRBJ1-5; D remains unclear. Germline CDR1 reads MNHEY; CDR2 reads SVGAGI. Trimming pared 8 bases from V and 7 bases from J, leaving 18 bases between. CDR3 length equals 14 residues. In nucleotides, the CDR3 is TGTGCCAGCTACTTACGGAGGGATGGGCAGCCCCAGCATTTT. Translating it yields CASYLRRDGQPQHF.

The genes are TRBV27 and TRBJ2-3; possibly TRBD2 for D (5 bases). The V gene lost 5 bases and the J gene lost 10 bases, with 25 bases spanning the gap. From germline, CDR1 is MNHEY and CDR2 SMNVEV (reference sequence). The CDR3 has 16 residues. The CDR3, as DNA: TGTGCCAGCAGTCTGCCTCCAACGGGAAGGCCCTCTGCGCAGTATTTT. Residues: CASSLPPTGRPSAQYF.

This clone has a single count. The rearrangement uses TRBV6-5 and TRBJ1-6; 9 nucleotides agree with TRBD1. This CDR3 region has 14 residues. Losses at the gene ends were 5 bases for V and 8 bases for J; bases not matched to a gene: 4. From germline, CDR1 is MNHEY and CDR2 SVGAGI. CDR3 in amino acids: CASSRGQGDSPLHF. CDR3 sequence (DNA): TGTGCCAGCAGTAGGGGACAGGGCGATTCACCCCTCCACTTT.

This clone has a handful of counts. The chain links TRBV3-1 (or the pseudogene TRBV3-2) to TRBJ1-6; the D is unclear. Germline CDR1 LGHDT, CDR2 YNNKEL (reference sequence). This CDR3 contains 15 residues. Deletions cut 2 bases from V and 10 bases from J, with 15 bases between. CDR3 in DNA: TGTGCCAGCAGCCAAAGGGATCTCGTGGAATCACCCCTCCACTTT. Translated, it gives CASSQRDLVESPLHF.

J is TRBJ2-3 and V is TRBV7-2; the D gene is possibly TRBD2 (6 bases). The CDR3 covers 16 residues. Germline V gives CDR1 SGHTA, CDR2 FQGNSA. V lost 4 bases and J lost 7, with 21 bases in between. The CDR3 DNA reads as TGTGCCAGCAGCTCTGAGACTAGACGGTCGAGAAATACGCAGTATTTT. Translating it yields CASSSETRRSRNTQYF. The full variable domain, completed using reference TRBV7-2 and TRBJ2-3, is GAGVSQSPSNKVTEKGKDVELRCDPISGHTALYWYRQSLGQGLEFLIYFQGNSAPDKSGLPSDRFSAERTGGSVSTLTIQRTQQEDSAVYLCASSSETRRSRNTQYFGPGTRLTVL.

V usage is TRBV6-5 and J usage is TRBJ2-1; D could derive from TRBD1 or TRBD2 (6 bases each). The CDR3 has 16 amino acids. Germline V gene data show CDR1 as MNHEY and CDR2 as SVGAGI. The V end lost 0 bases, the J end lost 5 bases, and 14 bases lay between the germline ends. The chain's CDR3 is CASSYSRGRLHNEQFF. The CDR3 nucleotides read TGTGCCAGCAGTTACTCTCGGGGGCGCTTACACAATGAGCAGTTCTTC.

This rearrangement joins TRBV2 to TRBJ2-5; D not resolved. The CDR3 is 16 amino acids. Trimming removed 3 bases at V and 10 bases at J, with 24 bases between. The germline V gene encodes CDR1 SNHLY and CDR2 FYNNEI. The CDR3 DNA reads as TGTGCCAGCAGTGAGGACGGCAGGTTCGGAAAGATTAGCCAGTACTTC. This sequence encodes CASSEDGRFGKISQYF. Filled out from reference TRBV2 and TRBJ2-5, the complete variable domain reads EPEVTQTPSHQVTQMGQEVILRCVPISNHLYFYWYRQILGQKVEFLVSFYNNEISEKSEIFDDQFSVERPDGSNFTLKIRSTKLEDSAMYFCASSEDGRFGKISQYFGPGTRLLVL.

The rearrangement joins TRBV7-3 to TRBJ2-3; the D gene is possibly TRBD2 (5 bases). The CDR3 is made up of 13 amino acids. Germline CDR1 and CDR2: SGHTA and FQGTGA. V was cut by 3 bases and J by 4 bases, with 8 bases left in between. CDR3 nucleotide sequence: TGTGCCAGCAGCTTTATAGCGTCAGATACGCAGTATTTT. This encodes CASSFIASDTQYF.

The chain uses TRBV9 and TRBJ1-4; D perhaps matches TRBD1 (5 bases). This CDR3 has 16 amino acids. The germline V gene has CDR1 SGDLS and CDR2 YYNGEE. Trimming took 4 bases from V and 0 from J, leaving 13 bases between them. The chain's CDR3 is CASSPRQSTTNEKLFF. In DNA form, the CDR3 reads TGTGCCAGCAGCCCTCGACAGAGTACAACTAATGAAAAACTGTTTTTT.

V is TRBV12-3 or TRBV12-4 and J is TRBJ2-7; weak D call: TRBD1 (5 bases). V lost 5 bases to trimming and J lost 5 bases, with 13 bases between them. This CDR3 comprises 13 residues. The CDR3 loop reads CASSPGRANEQYF. The CDR3 coding sequence is TGTGCCAGCAGTCCGGGCAGGGCCAACGAGCAGTACTTC.

This clone occurred a few times. The chain carries TRBV2 and TRBJ1-2, with 9 nucleotides matching TRBD1. The CDR3 sequence is 12 residues long. CDR1 and CDR2 (germline): SNHLY, FYNNEI. J lost 14 bases, V lost 6 bases, and 10 bases had no gene match. Here the CDR3 DNA reads TGTGCCAGCAGACCGGGACAGGGCGTGGGGACCTTC. It codes for CASRPGQGVGTF.

The gene calls are TRBV27 and TRBJ2-5; 13 bases are shared with TRBD2. Trimming at V came to 5 bases and at J to 6 bases, leaving 6 bases not matched to a gene. The V gene's germline CDR1 is MNHEY and CDR2 SMNVEV (reference sequence). The CDR3 is made up of 15 amino acids. Here the CDR3 DNA reads TGTGCCAGCAGTGCCGGGACTAGCGGGATAAAGACCCAGTACTTC. Amino acids: CASSAGTSGIKTQYF.

This chain uses TRBV27 with TRBJ2-2; 11 bases line up with TRBD2. CDR1 MNHEY and CDR2 SMNVEV come from the germline V gene (reference sequence). With V trimmed by 8 bases and J by 7 bases, 6 bases remained unmatched. CDR3 length equals 14 residues. For the CDR3, the DNA is TGTGCCAGCGGTAGCGGGAGGGCCTTCGGGGAGCTGTTTTTT. Protein product: CASGSGRAFGELFF.

The chain uses TRBV7-2 and TRBJ2-3; perhaps TRBD1 as D (6 bases). CDR1 and CDR2 (germline): SGHTA, FQGNSA. There are 14 residues in the CDR3. Trimming pared 7 bases from V and 6 bases from J, leaving 17 bases between. The CDR3 here is CASNPGAGADTQYF. Written as DNA, the CDR3 is TGTGCCAGCAACCCAGGGGCAGGCGCCGATACGCAGTATTTT.

The CDR3 bases are TGTGCCAGCAGCTCCGTTTGGGGAGAAAAACTGTTTTTT. Its translation: CASSSVWGEKLFF. The genes are TRBV7-2 and TRBJ1-4, with D unclear. V lost 4 bases to trimming and J lost 8 bases, with 11 bases between them. Per germline, CDR1 SGHTA and CDR2 FQGNSA. CDR3 size: 13 residues.

The J gene is TRBJ2-6, the V gene TRBV9, with D possibly matching TRBD2 (5 bases). Per the germline V gene, CDR1 is SGDLS and CDR2 is YYNGEE. Trimming pared 4 bases from V and 4 bases from J, leaving 12 bases between. The CDR3 sequence is 15 residues long. The CDR3 coding sequence is TGTGCCAGCAGCACTCGGACTGCGGGGGCCAACGTCCTGACTTTC. Translated: CASSTRTAGANVLTF. The full variable domain, in which reference TRBV9 and TRBJ2-6 provide the parts outside the CDR3, is DSGVTQTPKHLITATGQRVTLRCSPRSGDLSVYWYQQSLDQGLQFLIQYYNGEERAKGNILERFSAQQFPDLHSELNLSSLELGDSALYFCASSTRTAGANVLTFGAGSRLTVL.

The rearrangement uses TRBV29-1 and TRBJ1-1; D is possibly TRBD1 (6 bases). The V gene's germline CDR1 is SQVTM and CDR2 ANQGSEA. The CDR3 contains 15 residues. Trimming pared 6 bases from V and 5 bases from J, leaving 22 bases between. CDR3 coding DNA: TGCAGCGTCGAGCCGACGGACAGCTCAACAACTGAAGCTTTCTTT. It encodes CSVEPTDSSTTEAFF.

This CDR3 reads CASKTGSGYTF. In DNA, the CDR3 is TGTGCCAGCAAAACAGGGAGCGGCTACACCTTC. The chain combines TRBV2 with TRBJ1-2, with TRBD1 as a possible D gene (6 bases). Trimming took off 7 bases at V and 8 bases at J, with 11 bases between the two ends. Germline CDR1 SNHLY, CDR2 FYNNEI. The CDR3 has 11 residues.

The chain employs TRBV3-1 (or the pseudogene TRBV3-2) and TRBJ1-1, with 8 nucleotides matching TRBD1. The germline gives CDR1 LGHDT, CDR2 YNNKEL (reference sequence). This CDR3 contains 16 residues. With V trimmed by 2 bases and J by 5 bases, 10 bases remained unmatched. In DNA form, the CDR3 reads TGTGCCAGCAGCCAACCACCCGACAGGGGAAAGACTGAAGCTTTCTTT. Protein sequence: CASSQPPDRGKTEAFF.

V usage is TRBV2 and J usage is TRBJ2-1; 8 bases map to TRBD2. This CDR3 has 16 amino acids. Germline V gene data show CDR1 as SNHLY and CDR2 as FYNNEI. Trimming took 6 bases from V and 5 from J; bases not matched to a gene: 12. For the CDR3, the DNA is TGTGCCAGCAGGCCTATCCAGCGGGGGAACCACAATGAGCAGTTCTTC. Translated, it gives CASRPIQRGNHNEQFF.

This clone was seen a single time. CDR3 protein: CASLAGGRGGELFF. CDR3 nucleotide sequence: TGTGCCAGTTTAGCGGGAGGCCGTGGCGGGGAGCTGTTTTTT. The rearrangement joins TRBV7-2 to TRBJ2-2, with TRBD2 matching 10 bases. The length of the CDR3 is 14 residues. After removal of 9 bases from V and 7 bases from J, the junction contained 8 bases not matched to a gene. Germline lookup yields CDR1 SGHTA and CDR2 FQGNSA. The whole variable domain, remainder taken from reference TRBV7-2 and TRBJ2-2, is GAGVSQSPSNKVTEKGKDVELRCDPISGHTALYWYRQSLGQGLEFLIYFQGNSAPDKSGLPSDRFSAERTGGSVSTLTIQRTQQEDSAVYLCASLAGGRGGELFFGEGSRLTVL.

The chain uses TRBV27 and TRBJ1-1; tentative D call: TRBD1 (6 bases). With 5 bases removed from V and 0 bases from J, the gap between germline ends came to 16 bases. The germline V gene encodes CDR1 MNHEY and CDR2 SMNVEV (reference sequence). This CDR3 contains 16 residues. CDR3 coding DNA: TGTGCCAGCAGTCCATTCTCAGGGGATATGAACACTGAAGCTTTCTTT. This gives the protein CASSPFSGDMNTEAFF.